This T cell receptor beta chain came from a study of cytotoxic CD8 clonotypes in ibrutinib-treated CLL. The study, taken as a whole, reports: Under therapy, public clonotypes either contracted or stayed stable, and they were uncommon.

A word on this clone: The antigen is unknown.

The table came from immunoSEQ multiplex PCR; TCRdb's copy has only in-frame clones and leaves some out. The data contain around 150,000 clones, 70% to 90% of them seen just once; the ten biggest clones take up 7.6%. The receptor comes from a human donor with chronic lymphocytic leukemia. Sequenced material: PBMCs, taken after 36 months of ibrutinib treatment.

CDR3 nucleotides: TGTGCCAGCAGTTACCCCGGGCTAGAGACCCAGTACTTC. The encoded protein is CASSYPGLETQYF. The J gene is TRBJ2-5, the V gene TRBV6-5; D is ambiguous. Trimming took off 2 bases at V and 4 bases at J, with 8 bases between the two ends. This CDR3 is 13 amino acids long. CDR1 and CDR2 (germline): MNHEY, SVGAGI.